These 18 T cell receptor beta chains were sequenced from one sample in a study of blood T cell repertoires in COVID-19. Only in-frame clones appear in the TCRdb table, and some are missing; sequencing was by immunoSEQ multiplex PCR. The data contain 65,000 to 80,000 clones, about 88% of them seen just once; the ten biggest clones take up 2.5% to 3%. Sequenced input: peripheral blood. Receptor source: a man aged 65 to 85 with active or convalescent COVID-19.

The rearrangement links TRBV5-1 to TRBJ1-4; no definite D call. V shed 4 bases and J shed 7 bases, with 11 bases lying between them. Germline V CDR1 and CDR2: SGHRS, YFSETQ. The length of the CDR3 is 13 residues. CDR3 region: CASSTGIGEKLFF. The CDR3 DNA reads TGCGCCAGCAGCACCGGGATAGGTGAAAAACTGTTTTTT.

V usage is TRBV19 and J usage is TRBJ2-1, with unresolved D. Per the germline V gene, CDR1 is LNHDA and CDR2 is SQIVND (reference sequence). This CDR3 is 15 amino acids long. Trimming pared 5 bases from V and 0 bases from J, leaving 11 bases between. This CDR3 reads CASSAHESSYNEQFF. The CDR3, as DNA: TGTGCCAGTAGTGCCCATGAGAGCTCCTACAATGAGCAGTTCTTC.

The CDR3 nucleotides are TGTGCCAGCAGTTCCCGACAGGGAAACTTTGGAAACACCATATATTTT. Translating it yields CASSSRQGNFGNTIYF. The rearrangement uses TRBV6-5 and TRBJ1-3, with 7 bases identical to TRBD1. The CDR3 extends over 16 amino acids. In germline, CDR1 is MNHEY, CDR2 SVGAGI. Trimming cost V 4 bases and J 3 bases; bases outside gene matches: 9.

The genes are TRBV7-8 and TRBJ1-3; D uncertain. The ends were cut back, 1 base at V and 0 bases at J, with 4 bases in the middle. Germline CDR1 and CDR2: SGHVS and FQNEAQ. The CDR3 is made up of 14 amino acids. In DNA, the CDR3 is TGTGCCAGCAGCTTAGGGAGCTCTGGAAACACCATATATTTT. It codes for CASSLGSSGNTIYF.

V usage is TRBV28 and J usage is TRBJ1-4; 10 bases agree with TRBD1. The CDR3 covers 16 residues. J was trimmed by 7 bases and V by 4 bases; bases with no gene match: 9. Germline CDR1 is MDHEN and CDR2 is SYDVKM. DNA for the CDR3: TGTGCCAGCAGTTCTAGGGACAGGGGAGGAGTTGAAAAACTGTTTTTT. This encodes CASSSRDRGGVEKLFF.

Notes on this clone: At the DNA level, this CDR3 is encoded by other sequences in the same sample as well. The V call is TRBV9, the J call TRBJ2-7, with TRBD2 identical over 7 bases. Germline V gene data show CDR1 as SGDLS and CDR2 as YYNGEE. V trimming: 0 bases; J trimming: 3 bases; junction bases outside the gene matches: 3. The CDR3 sequence is 14 residues long. The CDR3 protein is CASSVGLAGYEQYF. The CDR3 DNA is TGTGCCAGCAGCGTAGGACTAGCCGGCTACGAGCAGTACTTC.

V gene TRBV27 combines with J gene TRBJ1-2, with TRBD1 identical over 10 bases. The J segment lost 2 bases and the V segment lost 6 bases, leaving 9 bases of the junction unmatched. The V gene's germline CDR1 is MNHEY and CDR2 SMNVEV (reference sequence). CDR3 length: 16 amino acids. The CDR3 region has the DNA TGTGCCAGCAGAGTTCCCCGGGGACAGGGGAACTATGGCTACACCTTC. Its protein product is CASRVPRGQGNYGYTF.

This rearrangement joins TRBV12-3 or TRBV12-4 to TRBJ2-5; D is perhaps TRBD1 (5 bases). The V end lost 6 bases, the J end lost 8 bases, and 10 bases lay between the germline ends. CDR3 length: 11 residues. Written as DNA, the CDR3 is TGTGCCAGCAGGGGGCTATATACCCAGTACTTC. Protein sequence: CASRGLYTQYF.

This rearrangement joins TRBV2 to TRBJ1-1; D uncertain. V lost 3 bases and J 4 bases, leaving 12 bases between the germline ends. Germline V gene sequence: CDR1 SNHLY, CDR2 FYNNEI. This CDR3 region has 14 residues. CDR3 coding DNA: TGTGCCAGCAGTGAGAGCCGGAGGAGCACTGAAGCTTTCTTT. This codes for CASSESRRSTEAFF.

The rearrangement links TRBV7-8 to TRBJ2-5; TRBD1 agrees at 7 bases. V shed 3 bases, J shed 5 bases, and the junction held 9 bases outside the gene matches. This CDR3 is built from 15 residues. CDR1 and CDR2 (germline): SGHVS, FQNEAQ. The CDR3 region has the DNA TGTGCCAGCAGCTTCGCCGGGACAGAGGGTGAGACCCAGTACTTC. It translates to CASSFAGTEGETQYF.

The chain uses TRBV15 and TRBJ2-1; 8 bases agree with TRBD2. After removal of 11 bases from V and 4 bases from J, the junction contained 7 bases not matched to a gene. Germline CDR1 LNHNV, CDR2 YYDKDF (reference sequence). The CDR3 covers 13 residues. The CDR3 DNA sequence: TGTGCCGTCGGGAGGGCTCGGTACAATGAGCAGTTCTTC. This sequence encodes CAVGRARYNEQFF.

Here the CDR3 reads CASSTDRVVGELFF. The CDR3, as DNA: TGTGCCAGCAGCACAGACAGGGTTGTCGGGGAGCTGTTTTTT. The rearrangement links TRBV11-2 to TRBJ2-2, with 7 bases fitting TRBD1. J gave up 7 bases and V 5 bases, and 7 bases lay outside the gene matches. The germline V gene encodes CDR1 SGHAT and CDR2 FQNNGV. The CDR3 extends over 14 amino acids.

The rearrangement joins TRBV28 to TRBJ1-4; weak D call: TRBD1 (5 bases). Deletions cut 3 bases from V and 2 bases from J, with 13 bases between. From germline, CDR1 is MDHEN and CDR2 SYDVKM. The CDR3 contains 16 residues. CDR3 sequence (DNA): TGTGCCAGCAGTTTTAAGGGGATGGCGACTAATGAAAAACTGTTTTTT. Its protein is CASSFKGMATNEKLFF.

The chain has TRBV13 and TRBJ1-2; perhaps TRBD1 as D (6 bases). CDR1 is PRHDT and CDR2 is FYEKMQ in the germline V gene (reference sequence). The CDR3 consists of 19 residues. Trimming took 5 bases from V and 1 from J, leaving 26 bases between them. The CDR3: CASSLTHKTGWRINYGYTF. DNA for the CDR3: TGTGCCAGCAGCCTCACCCATAAGACAGGCTGGAGGATTAACTATGGCTACACCTTC. Full variable domain (remainder filled in from reference TRBV13 and TRBJ1-2): AAGVIQSPRHLIKEKRETATLKCYPIPRHDTVYWYQQGPGQDPQFLISFYEKMQSDKGSIPDRFSAQQFSDYHSELNMSSLELGDSALYFCASSLTHKTGWRINYGYTFGSGTRLTVV.

For the CDR3, the DNA is TGTGCCAGCAGTTTCGCAGACGGGGAGGCTGGAAACACCATATATTTT. It codes for CASSFADGEAGNTIYF. The rearrangement uses TRBV6-5 and TRBJ1-3; no definite D call. The CDR3 sequence is 16 residues long. V was clipped by 4 bases and J by 2 bases, with 15 bases between them. Germline-derived CDR1 and CDR2 are MNHEY and SVGAGI.

This clone was recorded only once. V gene TRBV20-1 combines with J gene TRBJ2-5; TRBD2 might be the D (5 bases). Per the germline V gene, CDR1 is DFQATT and CDR2 is SNEGSKA (reference sequence). The germline V and J ends were trimmed by 3 bases and 5 bases, with 16 bases remaining between them. The CDR3 runs 14 residues. This CDR3 is CSASSFSGRETQYF. As DNA, the CDR3 is TGCAGTGCTAGTTCCTTCAGCGGCCGTGAGACCCAGTACTTC.

This chain connects TRBV6-5 to TRBJ1-1; 8 bases match TRBD1. This CDR3 region has 14 residues. Germline V gives CDR1 MNHEY, CDR2 SVGAGI. The V segment lost 3 bases and the J segment 3 bases; nucleotides outside the gene matches: 3. This CDR3 reads CASSYMDRDTEAFF. CDR3 bases: TGTGCCAGCAGTTATATGGACAGGGACACTGAAGCTTTCTTT.

This chain joins TRBV7-2 and TRBJ1-4; 9 positions agree with TRBD1. The CDR3 is 15 amino acids. Germline CDR1 SGHTA, CDR2 FQGNSA. V shed 5 bases and J 7 bases; nucleotides not matched to a gene: 8. The DNA for the CDR3 is TGTGCCAGCAGCGCGGCCGGGACAGGGTTTGAAAAACTGTTTTTT. It specifies CASSAAGTGFEKLFF.